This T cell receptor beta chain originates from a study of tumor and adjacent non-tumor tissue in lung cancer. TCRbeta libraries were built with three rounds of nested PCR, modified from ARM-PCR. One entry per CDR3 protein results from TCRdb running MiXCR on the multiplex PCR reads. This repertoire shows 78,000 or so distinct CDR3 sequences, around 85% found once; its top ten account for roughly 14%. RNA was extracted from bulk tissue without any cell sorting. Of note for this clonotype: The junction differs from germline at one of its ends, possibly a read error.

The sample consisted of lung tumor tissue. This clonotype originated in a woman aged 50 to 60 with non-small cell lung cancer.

CDR3: CASSAGHSLGENQYF. CDR3 DNA sequence: TGTGCCAGCAGCGCGGGACACTCCTTAGGCGAGAACCAGTACTTC. The chain carries TRBV6-2 or TRBV6-3 and TRBJ2-5; either TRBD1 or TRBD2 may fit D (6 bases each). CDR3 length equals 15 residues. From germline, CDR1 is MNHEY and CDR2 SVGEGT.